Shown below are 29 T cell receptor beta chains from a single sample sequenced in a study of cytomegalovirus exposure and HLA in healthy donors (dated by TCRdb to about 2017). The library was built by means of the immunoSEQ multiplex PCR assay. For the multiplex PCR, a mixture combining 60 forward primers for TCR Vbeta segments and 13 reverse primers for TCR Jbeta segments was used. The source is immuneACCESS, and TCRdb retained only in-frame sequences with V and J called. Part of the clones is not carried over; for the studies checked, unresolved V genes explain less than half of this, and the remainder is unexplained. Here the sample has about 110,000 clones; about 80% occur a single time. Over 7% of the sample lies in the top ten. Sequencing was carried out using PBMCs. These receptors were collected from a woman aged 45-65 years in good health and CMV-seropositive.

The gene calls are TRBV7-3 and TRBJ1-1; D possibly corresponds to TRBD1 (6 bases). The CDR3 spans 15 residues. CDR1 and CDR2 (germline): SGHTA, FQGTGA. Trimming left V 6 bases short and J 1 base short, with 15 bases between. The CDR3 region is CASSAGGGQNTEAFF. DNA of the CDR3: TGTGCCAGCAGTGCGGGGGGGGGACAGAACACTGAAGCTTTCTTT. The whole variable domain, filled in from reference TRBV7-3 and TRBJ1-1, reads GAGVSQTPSNKVTEKGKYVELRCDPISGHTALYWYRQSLGQGPEFLIYFQGTGAADDSGLPNDRFFAVRPEGSVSTLKIQRTERGDSAVYLCASSAGGGQNTEAFFGQGTRLTVV.

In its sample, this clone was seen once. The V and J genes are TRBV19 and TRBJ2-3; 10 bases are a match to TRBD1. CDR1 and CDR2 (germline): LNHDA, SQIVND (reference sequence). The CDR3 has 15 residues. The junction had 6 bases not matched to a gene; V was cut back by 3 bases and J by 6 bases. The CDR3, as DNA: TGTGCCAGTAGTATGTTCGGGACAGGGGAGGATACGCAGTATTTT. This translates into CASSMFGTGEDTQYF.

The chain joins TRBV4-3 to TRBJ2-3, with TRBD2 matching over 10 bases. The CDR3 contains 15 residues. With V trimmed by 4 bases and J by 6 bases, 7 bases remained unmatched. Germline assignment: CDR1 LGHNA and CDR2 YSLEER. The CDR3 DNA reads TGCGCCAGCAGCCCTAGCGGGGGAGGAAGGGATACGCAGTATTTT. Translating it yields CASSPSGGGRDTQYF.

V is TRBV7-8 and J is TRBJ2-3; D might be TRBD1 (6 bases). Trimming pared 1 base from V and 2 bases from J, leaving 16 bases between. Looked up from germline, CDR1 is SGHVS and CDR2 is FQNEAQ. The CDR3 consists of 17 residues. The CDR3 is CASSLDHRQVATDTQYF. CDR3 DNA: TGTGCCAGCAGCTTAGACCATCGACAGGTAGCCACAGATACGCAGTATTTT. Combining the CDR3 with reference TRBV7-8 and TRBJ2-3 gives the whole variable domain GAGVSQSPRYKVAKRGQDVALRCDPISGHVSLFWYQQALGQGPEFLTYFQNEAQLDKSGLPSDRFFAERPEGSVSTLKIQRTQQEDSAVYLCASSLDHRQVATDTQYFGPGTRLTVL.

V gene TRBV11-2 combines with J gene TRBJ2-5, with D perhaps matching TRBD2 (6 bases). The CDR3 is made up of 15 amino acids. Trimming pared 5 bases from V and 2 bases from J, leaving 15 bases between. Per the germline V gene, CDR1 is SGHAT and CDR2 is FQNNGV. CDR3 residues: CASSTVAGRQETQYF. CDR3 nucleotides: TGTGCCAGCAGCACCGTCGCGGGAAGACAAGAGACCCAGTACTTC.

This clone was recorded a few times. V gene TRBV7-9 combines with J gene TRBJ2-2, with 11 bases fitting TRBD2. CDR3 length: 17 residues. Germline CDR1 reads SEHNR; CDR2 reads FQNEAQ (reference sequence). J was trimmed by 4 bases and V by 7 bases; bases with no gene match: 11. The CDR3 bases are TGTGCCAGCATCCCCTCATGGGGACTAGCGGTCACCGGGGAGCTGTTTTTT. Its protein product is CASIPSWGLAVTGELFF.

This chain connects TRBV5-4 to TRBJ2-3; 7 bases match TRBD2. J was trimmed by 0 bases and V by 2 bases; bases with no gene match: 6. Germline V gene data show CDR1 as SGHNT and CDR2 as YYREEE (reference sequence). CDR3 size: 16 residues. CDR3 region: CASSFRLAPSTDTQYF. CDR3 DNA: TGTGCCAGCAGCTTCCGACTAGCACCAAGCACAGATACGCAGTATTTT.

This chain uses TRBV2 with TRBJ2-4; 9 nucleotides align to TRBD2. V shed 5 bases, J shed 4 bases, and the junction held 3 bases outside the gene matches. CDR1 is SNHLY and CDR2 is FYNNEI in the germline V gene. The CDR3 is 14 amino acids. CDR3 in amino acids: CASSRLAVKNIQYF. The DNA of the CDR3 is TGTGCCAGCAGTCGACTAGCGGTGAAAAACATTCAGTACTTC. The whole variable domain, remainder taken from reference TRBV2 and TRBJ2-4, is EPEVTQTPSHQVTQMGQEVILRCVPISNHLYFYWYRQILGQKVEFLVSFYNNEISEKSEIFDDQFSVERPDGSNFTLKIRSTKLEDSAMYFCASSRLAVKNIQYFGAGTRLSVL.

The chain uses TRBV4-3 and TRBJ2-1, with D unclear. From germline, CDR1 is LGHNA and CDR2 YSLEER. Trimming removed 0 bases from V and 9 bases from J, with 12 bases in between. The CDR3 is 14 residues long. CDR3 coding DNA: TGCGCCAGCAGCCAAGATTGGAGCGTCGGTGAGCAGTTCTTC. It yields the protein CASSQDWSVGEQFF.

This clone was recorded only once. The CDR3 reads CASSLLWRDEQYF. The CDR3, as DNA: TGTGCCAGCAGCCTACTCTGGCGGGACGAGCAGTACTTC. The chain links TRBV7-2 to TRBJ2-7; D possibly corresponds to TRBD2 (5 bases). The V end was cut by 5 bases, the J end by 5 bases, with 13 bases between. CDR1 is SGHTA, CDR2 FQGNSA, per germline. The CDR3 runs 13 residues.

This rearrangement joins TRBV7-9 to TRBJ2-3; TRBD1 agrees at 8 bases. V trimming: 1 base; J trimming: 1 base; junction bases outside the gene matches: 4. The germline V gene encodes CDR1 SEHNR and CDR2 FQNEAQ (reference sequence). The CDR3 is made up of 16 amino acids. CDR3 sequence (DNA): TGTGCCAGCAGCTTAGTTGGGACAGGACGCACAGATACGCAGTATTTT. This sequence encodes CASSLVGTGRTDTQYF.

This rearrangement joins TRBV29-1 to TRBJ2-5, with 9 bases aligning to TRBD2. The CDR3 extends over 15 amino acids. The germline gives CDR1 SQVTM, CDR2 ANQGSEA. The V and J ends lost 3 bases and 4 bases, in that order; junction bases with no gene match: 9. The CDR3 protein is CSVDGVSGSAETQYF. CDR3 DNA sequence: TGCAGCGTTGATGGTGTTAGCGGGAGTGCAGAGACCCAGTACTTC.

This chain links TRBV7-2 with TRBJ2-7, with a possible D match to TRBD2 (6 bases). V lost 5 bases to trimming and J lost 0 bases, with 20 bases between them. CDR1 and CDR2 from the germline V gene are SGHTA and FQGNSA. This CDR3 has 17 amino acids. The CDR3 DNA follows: TGTGCCAGCAGCCCGAGCTCTGGGACTTTGAGCTCCTACGAGCAGTACTTC. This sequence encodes CASSPSSGTLSSYEQYF.

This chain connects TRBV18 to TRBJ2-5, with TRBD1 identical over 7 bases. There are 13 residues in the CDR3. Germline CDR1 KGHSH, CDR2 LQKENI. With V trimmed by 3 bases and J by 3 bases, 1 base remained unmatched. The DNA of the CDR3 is TGTGCCAGCTCACCTGGACAGGAAGAGACCCAGTACTTC. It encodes CASSPGQEETQYF.

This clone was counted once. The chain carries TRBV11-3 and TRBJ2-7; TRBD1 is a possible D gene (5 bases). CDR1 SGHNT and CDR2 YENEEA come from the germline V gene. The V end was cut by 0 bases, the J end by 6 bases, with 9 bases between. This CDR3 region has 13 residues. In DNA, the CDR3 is TGTGCCAGCAGCTTAGACAGGGTCGGCGAGCAGTACTTC. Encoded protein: CASSLDRVGEQYF.

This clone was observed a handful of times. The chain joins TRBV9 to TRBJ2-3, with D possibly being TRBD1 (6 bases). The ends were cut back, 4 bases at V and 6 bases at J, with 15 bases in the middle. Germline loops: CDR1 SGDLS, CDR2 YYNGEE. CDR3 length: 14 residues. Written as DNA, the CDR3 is TGTGCCAGCAGCCTCGCAGGGGAAATGGATACGCAGTATTTT. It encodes CASSLAGEMDTQYF.

In DNA, the CDR3 is TGTGCCAGTAGTATTCGGGACAGGGAGGCATACTTC. It is translated as CASSIRDREAYF. The chain links TRBV19 to TRBJ2-4, with 9 nucleotides matching TRBD1. V shed 3 bases, J shed 16 bases, and the junction held 7 bases outside the gene matches. CDR3 size: 12 residues. The germline V gene has CDR1 LNHDA and CDR2 SQIVND (reference sequence).

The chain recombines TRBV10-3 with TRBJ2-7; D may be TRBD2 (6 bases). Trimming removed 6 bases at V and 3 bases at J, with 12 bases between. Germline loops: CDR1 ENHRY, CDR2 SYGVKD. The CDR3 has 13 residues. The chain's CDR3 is CAISRDFNYEQYF. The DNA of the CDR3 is TGTGCCATCAGCCGGGACTTCAACTACGAGCAGTACTTC.

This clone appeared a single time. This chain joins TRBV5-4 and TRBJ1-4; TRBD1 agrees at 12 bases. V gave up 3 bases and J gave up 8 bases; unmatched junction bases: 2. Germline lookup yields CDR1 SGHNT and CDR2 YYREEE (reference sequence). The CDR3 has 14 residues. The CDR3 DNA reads TGTGCCAGCAGCTCCGGGACAGGGGGCGAAAAACTGTTTTTT. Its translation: CASSSGTGGEKLFF.

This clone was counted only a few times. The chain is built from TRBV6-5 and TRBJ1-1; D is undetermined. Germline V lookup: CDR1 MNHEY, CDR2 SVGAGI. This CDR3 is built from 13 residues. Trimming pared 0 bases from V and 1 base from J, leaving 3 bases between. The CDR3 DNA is TGTGCCAGCAGTTACTCTCAGAACACTGAAGCTTTCTTT. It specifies CASSYSQNTEAFF.

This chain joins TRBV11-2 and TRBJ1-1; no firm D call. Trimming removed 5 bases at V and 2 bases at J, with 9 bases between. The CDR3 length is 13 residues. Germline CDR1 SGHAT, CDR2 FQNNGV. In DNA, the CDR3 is TGTGCCAGCAGCCTCGACTTAAACACTGAAGCTTTCTTT. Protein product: CASSLDLNTEAFF.

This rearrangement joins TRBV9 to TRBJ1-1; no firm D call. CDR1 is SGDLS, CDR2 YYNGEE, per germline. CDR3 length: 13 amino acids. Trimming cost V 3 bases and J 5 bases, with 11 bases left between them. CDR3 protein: CASSATVGTEAFF. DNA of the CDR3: TGTGCCAGCAGCGCGACTGTGGGTACTGAAGCTTTCTTT. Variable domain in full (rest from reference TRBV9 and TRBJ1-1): DSGVTQTPKHLITATGQRVTLRCSPRSGDLSVYWYQQSLDQGLQFLIQYYNGEERAKGNILERFSAQQFPDLHSELNLSSLELGDSALYFCASSATVGTEAFFGQGTRLTVV.

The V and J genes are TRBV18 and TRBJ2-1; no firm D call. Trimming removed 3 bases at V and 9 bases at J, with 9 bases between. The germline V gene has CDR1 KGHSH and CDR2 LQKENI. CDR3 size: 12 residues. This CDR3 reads CASSPPFGEQFF. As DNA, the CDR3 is TGTGCCAGCTCACCTCCCTTCGGTGAGCAGTTCTTC.

For the CDR3, the DNA is TGTGCCAGCAGTTCGACAGGTTTGAGCAATCAGCCCCAGCATTTT. Translating gives CASSSTGLSNQPQHF. The V and J genes are TRBV28 and TRBJ1-5; D possibly corresponds to TRBD1 (6 bases). The germline V and J ends were trimmed by 4 bases and 1 base, with 11 bases remaining between them. The CDR3 loop spans 15 amino acids. Germline lookup yields CDR1 MDHEN and CDR2 SYDVKM.

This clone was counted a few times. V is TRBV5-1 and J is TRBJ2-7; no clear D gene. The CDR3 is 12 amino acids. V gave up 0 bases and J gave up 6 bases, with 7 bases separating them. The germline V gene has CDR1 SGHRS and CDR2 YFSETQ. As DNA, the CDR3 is TGCGCCAGCAGCTTGGGAGGTACCGAGCAGTACTTC. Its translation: CASSLGGTEQYF. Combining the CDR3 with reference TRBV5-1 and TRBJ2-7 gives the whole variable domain KAGVTQTPRYLIKTRGQQVTLSCSPISGHRSVSWYQQTPGQGLQFLFEYFSETQRNKGNFPGRFSGRQFSNSRSEMNVSTLELGDSALYLCASSLGGTEQYFGPGTRLTVT.

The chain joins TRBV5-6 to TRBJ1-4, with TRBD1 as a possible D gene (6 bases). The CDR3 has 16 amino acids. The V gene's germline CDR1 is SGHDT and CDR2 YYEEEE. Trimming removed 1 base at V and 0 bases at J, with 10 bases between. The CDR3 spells CASSLWEGATNEKLFF. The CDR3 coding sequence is TGTGCCAGCAGCTTGTGGGAGGGGGCAACTAATGAAAAACTGTTTTTT.

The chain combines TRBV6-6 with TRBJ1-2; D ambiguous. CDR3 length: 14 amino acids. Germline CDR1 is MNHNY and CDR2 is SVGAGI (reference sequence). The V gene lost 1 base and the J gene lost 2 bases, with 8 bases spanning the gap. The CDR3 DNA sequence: TGTGCCAGCAGTTACTTTCCGGGAAACTATGGCTACACCTTC. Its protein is CASSYFPGNYGYTF.

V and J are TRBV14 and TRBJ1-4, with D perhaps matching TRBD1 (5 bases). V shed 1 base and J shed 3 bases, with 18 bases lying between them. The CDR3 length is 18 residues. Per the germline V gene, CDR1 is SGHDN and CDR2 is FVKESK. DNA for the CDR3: TGTGCCAGCAGCCAAGGGCCGGCTTGGGGCACAGCTAATGAAAAACTGTTTTTT. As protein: CASSQGPAWGTANEKLFF.

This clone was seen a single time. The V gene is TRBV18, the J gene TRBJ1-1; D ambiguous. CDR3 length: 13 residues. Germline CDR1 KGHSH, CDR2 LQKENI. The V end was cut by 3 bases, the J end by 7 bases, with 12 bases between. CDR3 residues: CASSPTRSGEAFF. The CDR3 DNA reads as TGTGCCAGCTCACCTACCCGAAGCGGTGAAGCTTTCTTT.